Below, one T cell receptor beta chain is given with its context. Profiled with immunoSEQ multiplex PCR; TCRdb holds only in-frame clones, not every one. The sample includes around 250,000 clones, around 82% of them seen just once. This CDR3 contains 13 residues. V gave up 6 bases and J gave up 2 bases, with 10 bases separating them. Germline CDR1 is MNHEY and CDR2 is SVGAGI. This sample was taken from a study of blood T cell repertoires in COVID-19. Across the study: Both acute and convalescent COVID-19 samples were obtained from the United States, Italy and Spain.

The clonotype originates from a human donor in a cohort sampled during active COVID-19. Sequenced input: peripheral blood. This chain joins TRBV6-5 and TRBJ1-2; D not certain. CDR3 nucleotide sequence: TGTGCCAGCAGGGAGGAACTCAACTATGGCTACACCTTC. Amino acids: CASREELNYGYTF.